These 27 T cell receptor beta chains originate from one sample sequenced in a study of cytomegalovirus exposure and HLA in healthy donors. PCR amplification relied on 60 Vbeta primers (plus 13 Jbeta primers). Profiled with immunoSEQ multiplex PCR; TCRdb holds only in-frame clones, not every one. The listing contains roughly 50,000 clones. Source material: PBMCs. The receptors were sampled from a man aged 40-49 years in good health and CMV-seropositive.

This chain connects TRBV28 to TRBJ2-7; D not certain. Trimming stripped 8 bases from V and 5 bases from J, with 10 bases between. There are 11 residues in the CDR3. CDR1 is MDHEN and CDR2 is SYDVKM in the germline V gene. The CDR3, as DNA: TGTGCCAGCGTGGTGAGAGACGAGCAGTACTTC. This translates into CASVVRDEQYF. Full variable domain (rest looked up from reference TRBV28 and TRBJ2-7): DVKVTQSSRYLVKRTGEKVFLECVQDMDHENMFWYRQDPGLGLRLIYFSYDVKMKEKGDIPEGYSVSREKKERFSLILESASTNQTSMYLCASVVRDEQYFGPGTRLTVT.

The chain joins TRBV6-6 to TRBJ2-2, with 9 positions matching TRBD2. Germline assignment: CDR1 MNHNY and CDR2 SVGAGI (reference sequence). V lost 7 bases to trimming and J lost 6 bases; unmatched junction nucleotides: 6. The CDR3 totals 14 residues. The CDR3 nucleotides are TGTGCCAGCAACGGGGTAGCGGGAGCCGGGGAGCTGTTTTTT. Protein product: CASNGVAGAGELFF.

This rearrangement joins TRBV10-3 to TRBJ1-6, with 8 positions matching TRBD1. CDR3 length: 13 amino acids. Germline V gene data show CDR1 as ENHRY and CDR2 as SYGVKD. V lost 10 bases and J lost 7; bases outside the gene matches: 6. CDR3 residues: CATADRVNSPLHF. CDR3 bases: TGTGCCACAGCGGACAGGGTAAATTCACCCCTCCACTTT.

The V and J genes are TRBV7-3 and TRBJ2-2; D perhaps matches TRBD1 (6 bases). The germline gives CDR1 SGHTA, CDR2 FQGTGA. V shed 2 bases and J shed 7 bases, with 14 bases lying between them. The CDR3 spans 15 residues. The CDR3 region has the DNA TGTGCCAGCAGCTTATTACAGGGTGGGAACGGGGAGCTGTTTTTT. Translated, it gives CASSLLQGGNGELFF.

V usage is TRBV27 and J usage is TRBJ2-7; TRBD1 might be the D (6 bases). Germline V CDR1 and CDR2: MNHEY, SMNVEV (reference sequence). V gave up 2 bases and J gave up 4 bases, with 12 bases separating them. The CDR3 length is 14 residues. The CDR3 spells CASSLNTGLYEQYF. The CDR3, as DNA: TGTGCCAGCAGTTTAAACACAGGGCTGTACGAGCAGTACTTC.

The chain carries TRBV6-5 and TRBJ1-6; D may be TRBD1 (6 bases). Germline V gene lookup returns CDR1 MNHEY and CDR2 SVGAGI. CDR3 size: 15 residues. The V end lost 8 bases, the J end lost 6 bases, and 17 bases lay between the germline ends. This chain's CDR3 is CASRTVPLLNSPLHF. The CDR3 bases are TGTGCCAGCCGGACAGTGCCTTTACTTAATTCACCCCTCCACTTT.

The rearrangement links TRBV6-5 to TRBJ1-2; 7 bases align to TRBD1. Germline loops: CDR1 MNHEY, CDR2 SVGAGI. This CDR3 contains 15 residues. The V gene end was trimmed by 3 bases and the J gene end by 0 bases; junction bases not matched to a gene: 4. The CDR3 sequence: CASSYGQDPNYGYTF. CDR3 coding DNA: TGTGCCAGCAGTTATGGACAGGACCCTAACTATGGCTACACCTTC.

The rearrangement uses TRBV7-2 and TRBJ1-5; unclear D gene. V shed 3 bases and J shed 7 bases, with 13 bases lying between them. Germline CDR1 SGHTA, CDR2 FQGNSA. The CDR3 consists of 14 residues. DNA of the CDR3: TGTGCCAGCAGCTTTCAACGGGATCGCCAGCCCCAGCATTTT. Protein sequence: CASSFQRDRQPQHF.

This chain links TRBV7-3 with TRBJ2-1, with D unclear. The CDR3 runs to 16 residues. The germline gives CDR1 SGHTA, CDR2 FQGTGA. V was clipped by 5 bases and J by 7 bases, with 21 bases between them. The CDR3 spells CASSTLETYGKNEQFF. DNA for the CDR3: TGTGCCAGCAGCACCTTGGAGACGTACGGAAAAAATGAGCAGTTCTTC.

The chain links TRBV30 to TRBJ2-7; 11 nucleotides line up with TRBD2. The germline V gene encodes CDR1 GTSNPN and CDR2 SVGIG (reference sequence). The CDR3 covers 14 residues. V was pared by 6 bases and J by 4 bases, with 8 bases of the junction left unmatched. CDR3 loop: CACTGTSGAYEQYF. The CDR3 DNA follows: TGTGCCTGCACCGGGACTAGCGGTGCATACGAGCAGTACTTC.

This chain uses TRBV9 with TRBJ2-5; 15 positions match TRBD2. Germline V gene data show CDR1 as SGDLS and CDR2 as YYNGEE. The ends lost 3 bases at V and 4 bases at J; junction bases unmatched: 7. This CDR3 is built from 17 residues. Here the CDR3 DNA reads TGTGCCAGCAGCGGGGGACTAGCGGGAGGCGGGGCAGAGACCCAGTACTTC. It codes for CASSGGLAGGGAETQYF.

The chain couples TRBV25-1 to TRBJ1-1; maybe TRBD1 (6 bases). Germline values: CDR1 MGHDK, CDR2 SYGVNS. This CDR3 has 17 residues. V gave up 1 base and J gave up 1 base, with 16 bases separating them. CDR3 bases: TGTGCCAGCAGTGAATGGGGGGGGCGGGGAGGGAACACTGAAGCTTTCTTT. This gives the protein CASSEWGGRGGNTEAFF.

The rearrangement links TRBV5-6 to TRBJ2-7; D gene uncertain. Between the trimmed V and J ends, which lost 4 bases and 1 base, there was a span of 3 bases. Germline V CDR1 and CDR2: SGHDT, YYEEEE. This CDR3 is built from 11 residues. The CDR3 region is CASSTSYEQYF. The DNA for the CDR3 is TGTGCCAGCAGCACTTCCTACGAGCAGTACTTC.

J is TRBJ2-7 and V is TRBV9, with 9 bases matching TRBD2. The CDR3 has 14 residues. The trim removed 0 bases at V and 6 bases at J, leaving 4 bases unmatched. CDR1 and CDR2 (germline): SGDLS, YYNGEE. This chain's CDR3 is CASSVGTSVTEQYF. Here the CDR3 DNA reads TGTGCCAGCAGCGTAGGGACTAGCGTTACCGAGCAGTACTTC.

The chain couples TRBV4-1 to TRBJ2-6; 10 bases agree with TRBD1. With V trimmed by 3 bases and J by 2 bases, 4 bases remained unmatched. CDR3 length: 17 residues. The V gene's germline CDR1 is MGHRA and CDR2 YSYEKL. This CDR3 is CASSQDRGEPGANVLTF. CDR3 nucleotides: TGCGCCAGCAGCCAGGACAGGGGGGAACCTGGGGCCAACGTCCTGACTTTC.

The gene calls are TRBV29-1 and TRBJ1-1, with a possible D match to TRBD1 (6 bases). V was clipped by 2 bases and J by 3 bases, with 13 bases between them. The CDR3 consists of 14 residues. Looked up from germline, CDR1 is SQVTM and CDR2 is ANQGSEA. This chain's CDR3 is CSVEPRAGDTEAFF. In DNA form, the CDR3 reads TGCAGCGTTGAACCGAGGGCAGGGGACACTGAAGCTTTCTTT.

The chain combines TRBV4-1 with TRBJ2-7, with D possibly matching TRBD2 (6 bases). V lost 1 base and J 4 bases, leaving 23 bases between the germline ends. Per the germline V gene, CDR1 is MGHRA and CDR2 is YSYEKL. This CDR3 contains 18 residues. The CDR3 region is CASSQVRLATGLTYEQYF. DNA for the CDR3: TGCGCCAGCAGCCAAGTAAGGCTCGCGACGGGACTGACTTACGAGCAGTACTTC.

CDR3: CASSHVGVGETQYF. CDR3 DNA sequence: TGTGCCAGCAGTCATGTCGGGGTGGGAGAGACCCAGTACTTC. The chain combines TRBV25-1 with TRBJ2-5, with D possibly TRBD2 on 5 matching bases. V was trimmed by 5 bases and J by 4 bases, leaving 14 bases between them. Germline assignment: CDR1 MGHDK and CDR2 SYGVNS. The CDR3 is 14 residues long. Together with reference TRBV25-1 and TRBJ2-5, the CDR3 gives the full variable domain: EADIYQTPRYLVIGTGKKITLECSQTMGHDKMYWYQQDPGMELHLIHYSYGVNSTEKGDLSSESTVSRIRTEHFPLTLESARPSHTSQYLCASSHVGVGETQYFGPGTRLLVL.

The CDR3 sequence: CASNGGANTGELFF. The CDR3 DNA sequence: TGTGCCAGCAACGGCGGTGCGAACACCGGGGAGCTGTTTTTT. This rearrangement joins TRBV7-8 to TRBJ2-2; D remains unclear. This CDR3 has 14 residues. Per germline, CDR1 SGHVS and CDR2 FQNEAQ. V was pared by 7 bases and J by 0 bases, with 9 bases between.

The CDR3 DNA is TGTGCCAGCAGCCCTTTAGCGGGAGGGGAGTCCCACGAGCAGTACTTC. Residues: CASSPLAGGESHEQYF. The genes are TRBV7-9 and TRBJ2-7; TRBD2 matches 11 bases. V shed 5 bases and J 5 bases; nucleotides not matched to a gene: 11. The CDR3 is 16 amino acids. Germline CDR1 is SEHNR and CDR2 is FQNEAQ (reference sequence).

The chain is built from TRBV28 and TRBJ1-5; TRBD1 is a possible D gene (5 bases). The V gene's germline CDR1 is MDHEN and CDR2 SYDVKM. This CDR3 has 15 amino acids. The V and J ends lost 1 base and 2 bases respectively, with 9 bases between them. CDR3 sequence (DNA): TGTGCCAGCAGTTTATCAGGGCAGGGCAATCAGCCCCAGCATTTT. Its protein is CASSLSGQGNQPQHF.

The J gene is TRBJ2-1, the V gene TRBV7-6, with TRBD2 matching over 7 bases. Trimming cost V 1 base and J 7 bases; bases outside gene matches: 10. Germline CDR1 reads SGHVS; CDR2 reads FNYEAQ. The CDR3 has 16 amino acids. This CDR3 is CASSLVPSGIMNEQFF. DNA of the CDR3: TGTGCCAGCAGCTTAGTTCCCAGCGGGATTATGAATGAGCAGTTCTTC.

The chain combines TRBV2 with TRBJ1-6, with 7 bases lining up with TRBD1. The trim removed 0 bases at V and 9 bases at J, leaving 8 bases unmatched. Germline V gene data show CDR1 as SNHLY and CDR2 as FYNNEI. The CDR3 has 16 residues. CDR3 loop: CASSEAGRQGRSPLHF. The CDR3 nucleotides read TGTGCCAGCAGTGAAGCGGGGCGACAGGGCCGTTCACCCCTCCACTTT.

The chain recombines TRBV10-2 with TRBJ2-2; D not certain. The CDR3 runs 12 residues. Trimming left V 6 bases short and J 6 bases short, with 8 bases between. Germline loops: CDR1 WSHSY, CDR2 SAAADI. DNA of the CDR3: TGCGCCAGCAGCCTCCAGGCCGGGGAGCTGTTTTTT. Its translation is CASSLQAGELFF.

The chain joins TRBV18 to TRBJ2-1; no firm D call. This CDR3 region has 15 residues. V shed 1 base and J shed 0 bases, with 7 bases lying between them. Germline CDR1 reads KGHSH; CDR2 reads LQKENI. The CDR3 loop reads CASSPRRSSYNEQFF. The CDR3 coding sequence is TGTGCCAGCTCACCACGTCGGTCCTCCTACAATGAGCAGTTCTTC. The full variable domain, rest sourced from reference TRBV18 and TRBJ2-1, is NAGVMQNPRHLVRRRGQEARLRCSPMKGHSHVYWYRQLPEEGLKFMVYLQKENIIDESGMPKERFSAEFPKEGPSILRIQQVVRGDSAAYFCASSPRRSSYNEQFFGPGTRLTVL.

The chain uses TRBV9 and TRBJ2-6, with a weak D call TRBD1 (5 bases). The ends were cut back, 0 bases at V and 4 bases at J, with 11 bases in the middle. CDR3 size: 16 residues. Per the germline V gene, CDR1 is SGDLS and CDR2 is YYNGEE. For the CDR3, the DNA is TGTGCCAGCAGCGTAGTTGGGGCTGGGGGGGCCAACGTCCTGACTTTC. This sequence encodes CASSVVGAGGANVLTF. Full variable domain (missing parts from reference TRBV9 and TRBJ2-6): DSGVTQTPKHLITATGQRVTLRCSPRSGDLSVYWYQQSLDQGLQFLIQYYNGEERAKGNILERFSAQQFPDLHSELNLSSLELGDSALYFCASSVVGAGGANVLTFGAGSRLTVL.

The CDR3: CASTLQGADTQYF. CDR3 in DNA: TGTGCCAGCACTCTCCAAGGGGCAGATACGCAGTATTTT. The chain recombines TRBV2 with TRBJ2-3; perhaps TRBD1 as D (5 bases). The CDR3 spans 13 residues. Trimming removed 7 bases from V and 4 bases from J, with 12 bases in between. The germline V gene encodes CDR1 SNHLY and CDR2 FYNNEI.